The clone carrying this T cell receptor beta chain was observed once. The source of the sample is a study of CD8 T cells in Susac syndrome. The germline V gene has CDR1 LGHDT and CDR2 YNNKEL (reference sequence). V gave up 8 bases and J gave up 6 bases; unmatched junction bases: 7. This CDR3 has 14 amino acids. An amount of RNA that ranged from about 0.45 to 1 ug was reverse transcribed with random hexamers. Via MiXCR, TCRdb re-called the immunoSEQ multiplex PCR reads, giving one row per CDR3 protein. The sample contains about 200,000 distinct CDR3 sequences, more than 90% of which appear only once. This rearrangement joins TRBV3-1 to TRBJ2-1, with 10 bases aligning to TRBD2. Specimen: CD4+ T cells from PBMCs. This sequence originates from a human donor with multiple sclerosis. The chain's CDR3 is CASSILAGINEQFF. CDR3 in DNA: TGTGCCAGCTCTATACTAGCGGGAATCAATGAGCAGTTCTTC.